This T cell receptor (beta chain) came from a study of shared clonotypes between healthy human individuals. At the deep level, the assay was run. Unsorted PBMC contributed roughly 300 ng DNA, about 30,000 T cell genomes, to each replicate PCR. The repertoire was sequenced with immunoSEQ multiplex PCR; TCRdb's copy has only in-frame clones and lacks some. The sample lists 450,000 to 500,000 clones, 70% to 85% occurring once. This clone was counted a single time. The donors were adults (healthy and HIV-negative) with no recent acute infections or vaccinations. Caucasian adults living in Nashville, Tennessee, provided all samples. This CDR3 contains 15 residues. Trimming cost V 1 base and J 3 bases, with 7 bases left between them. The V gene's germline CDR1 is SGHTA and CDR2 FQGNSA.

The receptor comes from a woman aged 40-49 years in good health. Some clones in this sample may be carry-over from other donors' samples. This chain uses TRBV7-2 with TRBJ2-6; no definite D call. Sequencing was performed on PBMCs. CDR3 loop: CASSLGLFGANVLTF. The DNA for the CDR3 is TGTGCCAGCAGCTTAGGGCTATTTGGGGCCAACGTCCTGACTTTC.